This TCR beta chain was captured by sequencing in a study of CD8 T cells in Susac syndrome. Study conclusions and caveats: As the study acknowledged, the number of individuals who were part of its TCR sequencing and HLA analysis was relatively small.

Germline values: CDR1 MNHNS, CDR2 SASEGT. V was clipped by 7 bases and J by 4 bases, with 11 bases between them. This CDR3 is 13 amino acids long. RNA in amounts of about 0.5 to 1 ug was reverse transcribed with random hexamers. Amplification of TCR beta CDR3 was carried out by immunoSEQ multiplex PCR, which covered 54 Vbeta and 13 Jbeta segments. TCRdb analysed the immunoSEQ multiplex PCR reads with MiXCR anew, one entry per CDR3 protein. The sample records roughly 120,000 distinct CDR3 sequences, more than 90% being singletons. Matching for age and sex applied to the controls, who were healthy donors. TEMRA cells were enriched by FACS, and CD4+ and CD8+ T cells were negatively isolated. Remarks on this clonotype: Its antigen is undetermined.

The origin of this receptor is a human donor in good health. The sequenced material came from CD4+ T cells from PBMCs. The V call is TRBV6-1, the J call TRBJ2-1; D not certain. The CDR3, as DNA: TGTGCCAGCACTACCACTCGGTACAATGAGCAGTTCTTC. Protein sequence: CASTTTRYNEQFF.